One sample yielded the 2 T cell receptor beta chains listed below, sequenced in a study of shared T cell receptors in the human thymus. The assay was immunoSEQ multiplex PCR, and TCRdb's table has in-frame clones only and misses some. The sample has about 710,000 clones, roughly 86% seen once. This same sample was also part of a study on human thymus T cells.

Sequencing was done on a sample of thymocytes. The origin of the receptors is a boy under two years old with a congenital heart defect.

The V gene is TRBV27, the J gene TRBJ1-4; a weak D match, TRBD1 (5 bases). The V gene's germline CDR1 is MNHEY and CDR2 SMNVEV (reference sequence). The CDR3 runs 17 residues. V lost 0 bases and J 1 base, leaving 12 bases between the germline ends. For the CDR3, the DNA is TGTGCCAGCAGTTTATCGGGCAGGGCCAAAACTAATGAAAAACTGTTTTTT. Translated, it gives CASSLSGRAKTNEKLFF. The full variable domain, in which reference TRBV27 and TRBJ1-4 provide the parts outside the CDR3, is EAQVTQNPRYLITVTGKKLTVTCSQNMNHEYMSWYRQDPGLGLRQIYYSMNVEVTDKGDVPEGYKVSRKEKRNFPLILESPSPNQTSLYFCASSLSGRAKTNEKLFFGSGTQLSVL.

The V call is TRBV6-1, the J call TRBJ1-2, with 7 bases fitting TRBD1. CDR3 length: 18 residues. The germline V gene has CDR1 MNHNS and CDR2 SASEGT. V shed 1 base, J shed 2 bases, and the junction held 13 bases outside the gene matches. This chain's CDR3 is CASSEVLPLTGANYGYTF. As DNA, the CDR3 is TGTGCCAGCAGTGAAGTCCTTCCGTTAACAGGGGCGAACTATGGCTACACCTTC.